The 7 T cell receptor beta chains given below trace back to one sample, sequenced in a study of cytomegalovirus exposure and HLA in healthy donors. PCR primers comprised 60 Vbeta and 13 Jbeta primers. Generated by immunoSEQ multiplex PCR, the TCRdb table keeps only in-frame clones and is missing some. Here the sample spans some 130,000 clones, about 79% being singletons. Sequencing was carried out using PBMCs. Receptors originate from a young man in good health and CMV-seronegative.

The chain employs TRBV7-3 and TRBJ2-1, with 9 bases identical to TRBD2. The trim removed 5 bases at V and 6 bases at J, leaving 8 bases unmatched. CDR3 length: 15 amino acids. Germline V gene sequence: CDR1 SGHTA, CDR2 FQGTGA. CDR3 in amino acids: CASSPLAGVPNEQFF. For the CDR3, the DNA is TGTGCCAGCAGCCCATTAGCGGGAGTTCCCAATGAGCAGTTCTTC.

Only a few counts were recorded for this clone. Mismatch with germline at one junction end may stem from a read error. This chain uses TRBV30 with TRBJ1-2, with no clear D. The CDR3 is 14 amino acids. Germline V lookup: CDR1 GTSNPN, CDR2 SVGIG (reference sequence). CDR3 bases: TGTGCCTGGAGTCCCCTAGCCCCTCCGGGATTCCTGGGGTTC. It is translated as CAWSPLAPPGFLGF.

This CDR3 is CASKPPPGRSQPQHF. The CDR3 coding sequence is TGTGCCAGCAAACCACCGCCAGGCCGGTCCCAGCCCCAGCATTTT. The genes are TRBV28 and TRBJ1-5; no firm D call. The CDR3 extends over 15 amino acids. Trimming took 7 bases from V and 7 from J, leaving 20 bases between them. CDR1 and CDR2 from the germline V gene are MDHEN and SYDVKM.

J is TRBJ2-1 and V is TRBV6-4, with TRBD2 identical over 7 bases. V shed 3 bases, J shed 5 bases, and the junction held 4 bases outside the gene matches. CDR1 and CDR2 (germline): MRHNA, SNTAGT. The CDR3 sequence is 14 residues long. CDR3 in DNA: TGTGCCAGCAGTGATTTGGGGGGGAACAATGAGCAGTTCTTC. Its protein product is CASSDLGGNNEQFF.

J is TRBJ2-5 and V is TRBV7-9; no clear D gene. The germline V and J ends were trimmed by 1 base and 5 bases, with 8 bases remaining between them. There are 13 residues in the CDR3. The V gene's germline CDR1 is SEHNR and CDR2 FQNEAQ (reference sequence). The CDR3 DNA reads as TGTGCCAGCAGCTTAGTGGTAGATGAGACCCAGTACTTC. It codes for CASSLVVDETQYF.

The rearrangement uses TRBV6-5 and TRBJ1-1; 10 bases are shared with TRBD1. V was clipped by 5 bases and J by 11 bases; unmatched bases: 8. CDR1 MNHEY and CDR2 SVGAGI come from the germline V gene. This CDR3 spans 13 amino acids. This CDR3 reads CASSDRQGAMAFF. The CDR3 DNA follows: TGTGCCAGCAGTGACCGACAGGGGGCGATGGCTTTCTTT.

The chain has TRBV30 and TRBJ2-2; no firm D call. CDR3 length equals 11 residues. V was shortened by 5 bases and J by 3 bases, with 4 bases between the two germline ends. The germline V gene has CDR1 GTSNPN and CDR2 SVGIG (reference sequence). In DNA, the CDR3 is TGTGCCTGGCGGTACACCGGGGAGCTGTTTTTT. It is translated as CAWRYTGELFF.